This T cell receptor beta chain is drawn from a study of blood T cell repertoires in COVID-19. As for the study in general: Sites in the United States, Italy and Spain provided acute and convalescent COVID-19 samples. Sample material is recorded as cDNA or gDNA derived from T cells, B-cell-depleted T cells, or PBMCs.

The V and J ends lost 3 bases and 8 bases respectively, with 8 bases between them. The CDR3 extends over 13 amino acids. Per germline, CDR1 LGHDT and CDR2 YNNKEL (reference sequence). Study processing details: Counts of nucleated cells, estimated from reference gene primer amplification, were obtained. TCRdb's table, derived via immunoSEQ multiplex PCR, lists solely in-frame clones and lacks some. Clonal size and the V and J genes are those of that table, whereas D and trimming came from the DNA. The sample gives more than 95,000 clones, about 86% of which show up once; 3.5% to 4% is in the top ten. The TCR comes from a woman in her forties or fifties with acute or convalescent COVID-19. The sequenced sample consisted of peripheral blood. This rearrangement joins TRBV3-1 (or the pseudogene TRBV3-2) to TRBJ1-6; tentative D call: TRBD1 (6 bases). The CDR3: CASSQGADSPLHF. The CDR3, as DNA: TGTGCCAGCAGCCAGGGGGCGGATTCACCCCTCCACTTT.